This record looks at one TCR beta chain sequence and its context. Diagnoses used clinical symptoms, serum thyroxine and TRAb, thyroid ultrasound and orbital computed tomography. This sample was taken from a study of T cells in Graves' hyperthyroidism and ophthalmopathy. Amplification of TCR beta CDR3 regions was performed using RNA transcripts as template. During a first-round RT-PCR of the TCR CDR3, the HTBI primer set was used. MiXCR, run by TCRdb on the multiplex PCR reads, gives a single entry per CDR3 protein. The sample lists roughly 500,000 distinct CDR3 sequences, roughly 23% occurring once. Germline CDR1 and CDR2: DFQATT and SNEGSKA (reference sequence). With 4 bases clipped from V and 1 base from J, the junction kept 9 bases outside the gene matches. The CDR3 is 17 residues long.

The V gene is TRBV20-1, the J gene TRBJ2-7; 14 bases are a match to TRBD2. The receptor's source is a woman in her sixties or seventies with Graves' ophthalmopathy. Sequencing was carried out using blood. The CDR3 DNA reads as TGCAGTGCTATGCGGGGACTAGCGGGAGCCCATTCCTACGAGCAGTACTTC. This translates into CSAMRGLAGAHSYEQYF.